This entry lists 17 T cell receptor beta chains sequenced from one sample in a study of cytomegalovirus exposure and HLA in healthy donors. PCR amplification relied on 60 Vbeta primers (plus 13 Jbeta primers). Measured with immunoSEQ multiplex PCR; TCRdb has only the in-frame clones, and not every one. The listing contains over 45,000 clones. The sample was PBMCs. The source of these receptors is a young woman in good health and CMV-seronegative.

This rearrangement joins TRBV7-8 to TRBJ1-4, with D possibly being TRBD1 (5 bases). Trimming took 4 bases from V and 8 from J, leaving 17 bases between them. The CDR3 spans 15 residues. Per germline, CDR1 SGHVS and CDR2 FQNEAQ. The CDR3 sequence is CASSSRQGLGEKLFF. The CDR3 DNA reads TGTGCCAGCAGCTCGCGCCAGGGTTTGGGCGAAAAACTGTTTTTT. Full variable domain (remainder filled in from reference TRBV7-8 and TRBJ1-4): GAGVSQSPRYKVAKRGQDVALRCDPISGHVSLFWYQQALGQGPEFLTYFQNEAQLDKSGLPSDRFFAERPEGSVSTLKIQRTQQEDSAVYLCASSSRQGLGEKLFFGSGTQLSVL.

The chain is built from TRBV6-5 and TRBJ2-7; 10 bases are a match to TRBD2. Per the germline V gene, CDR1 is MNHEY and CDR2 is SVGAGI. The CDR3 sequence is 14 residues long. The V and J ends lost 6 bases and 6 bases, in that order; junction bases with no gene match: 8. CDR3: CASRALAGEAEQYF. The CDR3 nucleotides are TGTGCCAGCAGGGCGCTAGCGGGAGAGGCCGAGCAGTACTTC.

The rearrangement uses TRBV7-9 and TRBJ2-5, with D possibly being TRBD2 (5 bases). The CDR3 is made up of 13 amino acids. V lost 2 bases, J lost 5 bases, and 9 bases lay in between. Germline V lookup: CDR1 SEHNR, CDR2 FQNEAQ (reference sequence). CDR3 DNA: TGTGCCAGCAGCTTATCTGTAGCGGAGACCCAGTACTTC. This translates into CASSLSVAETQYF.

The J gene is TRBJ1-2, the V gene TRBV5-1; 7 positions match TRBD1. Germline V gene data show CDR1 as SGHRS and CDR2 as YFSETQ. CDR3 length: 14 amino acids. The trim removed 5 bases at V and 4 bases at J, leaving 8 bases unmatched. The CDR3 reads CASRGKRDSYGYTF. The CDR3 DNA is TGCGCCAGCAGGGGGAAACGGGACAGCTATGGCTACACCTTC. Variable domain in full (rest from reference TRBV5-1 and TRBJ1-2): KAGVTQTPRYLIKTRGQQVTLSCSPISGHRSVSWYQQTPGQGLQFLFEYFSETQRNKGNFPGRFSGRQFSNSRSEMNVSTLELGDSALYLCASRGKRDSYGYTFGSGTRLTVV.

V is TRBV10-3 and J is TRBJ1-5, with TRBD1 matching 10 bases. Germline CDR1 ENHRY, CDR2 SYGVKD. The CDR3 loop spans 14 amino acids. After removal of 4 bases from V and 5 bases from J, the junction contained 2 bases not matched to a gene. In nucleotides, the CDR3 is TGTGCCATCAGTGGGGACAGGGGAGATCAGCCCCAGCATTTT. It encodes CAISGDRGDQPQHF.

The chain has TRBV28 and TRBJ2-1; 8 bases are a match to TRBD2. CDR3 length equals 14 residues. V lost 8 bases, J lost 7 bases, and 10 bases stayed unmatched. The V gene's germline CDR1 is MDHEN and CDR2 SYDVKM. The CDR3 region is CASRTGGVVNEQFF. As DNA, the CDR3 is TGTGCCAGCCGCACCGGGGGGGTAGTAAATGAGCAGTTCTTC.

CDR3 sequence: CASSRDSNQPQHF. DNA for the CDR3: TGTGCCAGCAGCCGGGACTCAAATCAGCCCCAGCATTTT. The J gene is TRBJ1-5, the V gene TRBV7-2; weak D call: TRBD1 (5 bases). Trimming removed 5 bases from V and 4 bases from J, with 9 bases in between. From germline, CDR1 is SGHTA and CDR2 FQGNSA. CDR3 length: 13 amino acids.

The chain has TRBV5-1 and TRBJ1-4; 10 bases match TRBD1. Trimming removed 0 bases from V and 7 bases from J; junction bases left unmatched: 0. Per the germline V gene, CDR1 is SGHRS and CDR2 is YFSETQ. The CDR3 has 14 amino acids. The DNA for the CDR3 is TGCGCCAGCAGCTTGGGACAGGGGGCTGAAAAACTGTTTTTT. This encodes CASSLGQGAEKLFF.

V is TRBV7-2 and J is TRBJ1-2; D possibly corresponds to TRBD1 (5 bases). This CDR3 is built from 14 residues. Per the germline V gene, CDR1 is SGHTA and CDR2 is FQGNSA. Trimming stripped 5 bases from V and 14 bases from J, with 24 bases between. The CDR3 nucleotides are TGTGCCAGCAGCGCCGACCCGGGACTCCGAAGTGGGACCTTC. This translates into CASSADPGLRSGTF.

The rearrangement joins TRBV5-1 to TRBJ2-1; 11 nucleotides align to TRBD2. Germline values: CDR1 SGHRS, CDR2 YFSETQ. The trim removed 1 base at V and 4 bases at J, leaving 7 bases unmatched. The CDR3 extends over 17 amino acids. The CDR3 region has the DNA TGCGCCAGCAGCTTGTTATCCGGGACTAGCGGTTACAATGAGCAGTTCTTC. Residues: CASSLLSGTSGYNEQFF.

This sequence joins TRBV2 and TRBJ2-3; the match to TRBD2 covers 7 bases. The germline V gene encodes CDR1 SNHLY and CDR2 FYNNEI. The CDR3 is made up of 16 amino acids. V shed 3 bases and J 2 bases; nucleotides not matched to a gene: 8. The CDR3: CASSDIPSGPTDTQYF. The CDR3 region has the DNA TGTGCCAGCAGTGATATTCCTAGCGGACCCACAGATACGCAGTATTTT. The complete variable domain, with remaining parts taken from reference TRBV2 and TRBJ2-3, reads EPEVTQTPSHQVTQMGQEVILRCVPISNHLYFYWYRQILGQKVEFLVSFYNNEISEKSEIFDDQFSVERPDGSNFTLKIRSTKLEDSAMYFCASSDIPSGPTDTQYFGPGTRLTVL.

This chain links TRBV9 with TRBJ2-1, with TRBD2 matching 8 bases. V dropped 2 bases and J dropped 8; count of bases not matched to a gene: 6. The germline gives CDR1 SGDLS, CDR2 YYNGEE. The CDR3 has 14 residues. Here the CDR3 reads CASSVVGLEDEQFF. The CDR3 region has the DNA TGTGCCAGCAGCGTCGTGGGACTAGAGGATGAGCAGTTCTTC.

The rearrangement uses TRBV7-3 and TRBJ2-7, with 11 bases that match TRBD2. CDR3 size: 15 residues. The germline V gene encodes CDR1 SGHTA and CDR2 FQGTGA. Losses at the gene ends were 3 bases for V and 3 bases for J; bases not matched to a gene: 4. The CDR3, as DNA: TGTGCCAGCAGCTTGGGACTAGCGGCGAACTACGAGCAGTACTTC. This codes for CASSLGLAANYEQYF.

The rearrangement joins TRBV6-4 to TRBJ2-3, with 12 bases lining up with TRBD1. With 4 bases clipped from V and 3 bases from J, the junction kept 5 bases outside the gene matches. This CDR3 has 16 residues. CDR1 MRHNA and CDR2 SNTAGT come from the germline V gene. CDR3 in amino acids: CASSVVGQGATDTQYF. The DNA for the CDR3 is TGTGCCAGCAGTGTTGTGGGACAGGGGGCTACAGATACGCAGTATTTT.

V usage is TRBV11-1 and J usage is TRBJ1-1, with 7 bases that match TRBD1. The V and J ends lost 1 base and 5 bases, in that order; junction bases with no gene match: 4. Germline assignment: CDR1 SGHAT and CDR2 FQDESV (reference sequence). The CDR3 loop spans 14 amino acids. The CDR3 DNA reads as TGTGCCAGCAGCTTAGACAGGGGAAGTACTGAAGCTTTCTTT. This encodes CASSLDRGSTEAFF.

The chain couples TRBV7-6 to TRBJ2-5, with a tentative D call TRBD1 (5 bases). Deletions cut 4 bases from V and 2 bases from J, with 8 bases between. Germline loops: CDR1 SGHVS, CDR2 FNYEAQ. The length of the CDR3 is 13 residues. The CDR3 DNA sequence: TGTGCCAGCAGCTCCGGACAACAAGAGACCCAGTACTTC. It translates to CASSSGQQETQYF.

This sequence joins TRBV4-2 and TRBJ1-1; D possibly corresponds to TRBD1 (5 bases). This CDR3 spans 16 amino acids. V was pared by 0 bases and J by 4 bases, with 15 bases between. Germline V lookup: CDR1 LGHNA, CDR2 YNFKEQ. DNA of the CDR3: TGTGCCAGCAGCCAAGAACTGGGGCAGGGTGGCACTGAAGCTTTCTTT. Translation gives CASSQELGQGGTEAFF.